These 21 T cell receptor beta chains came from one sample sequenced in a study of early T cells in non-severe SARS-CoV-2 infection. In TCRdb, the 5' RACE reads were re-called with MiXCR into one record per CDR3 protein. The data show about 71,000 distinct CDR3 sequences, approximately 13% seen once. The sequences come from whole blood, collected at baseline. These receptors were taken from an adult who was a healthcare worker with PCR-confirmed SARS-CoV-2 infection or an uninfected control (not recorded which).

The sample holds many counts of this clonotype. The chain carries TRBV5-5 and TRBJ2-7; no reliable D call. Germline-derived CDR1 and CDR2 are SGHKS and YYEKEE (reference sequence). Trimming took off 0 bases at V and 9 bases at J, with 16 bases between the two ends. The CDR3 sequence is 14 residues long. This CDR3 reads CASSLDNTLRGQYF. Here the CDR3 DNA reads TGTGCCAGCAGCTTGGACAATACCCTACGAGGGCAGTACTTC.

This clonotype was seen repeatedly, ten times or more. The genes are TRBV7-2 and TRBJ2-1; 8 bases map to TRBD2. CDR1 SGHTA and CDR2 FQGNSA come from the germline V gene. V trimming: 7 bases; J trimming: 6 bases; junction bases outside the gene matches: 5. CDR3 length: 13 residues. The CDR3 loop reads CASNSGDINEQFF. The CDR3 region has the DNA TGTGCCAGCAATAGCGGGGACATCAATGAGCAGTTCTTC.

V gene TRBV28 combines with J gene TRBJ2-3; D gene unclear. Germline values: CDR1 MDHEN, CDR2 SYDVKM. Trimming stripped 5 bases from V and 1 base from J, with 16 bases between. The length of the CDR3 is 16 residues. The CDR3 coding sequence is TGTGCCAGCAGTCTACGGTCCTTTGGCGGCACAGATACGCAGTATTTT. This encodes CASSLRSFGGTDTQYF.

This clonotype occurred many times. The chain links TRBV10-3 to TRBJ2-3; D uncertain. The germline V and J ends were trimmed by 5 bases and 1 base, with 7 bases remaining between them. CDR3 length: 13 residues. The germline V gene has CDR1 ENHRY and CDR2 SYGVKD. The CDR3 protein is CAISYTGTDTQYF. As DNA, the CDR3 is TGTGCCATCAGTTATACAGGCACAGATACGCAGTATTTT.

This clonotype occurred a few times. The rearrangement links TRBV14 to TRBJ1-6, with D uncertain. The germline V gene encodes CDR1 SGHDN and CDR2 FVKESK. The CDR3 covers 12 residues. Trimming cost V 2 bases and J 10 bases, with 6 bases left between them. CDR3 nucleotides: TGTGCCAGCAGCCAACGGTTATCACCCCTCCACTTT. Amino acids: CASSQRLSPLHF. The whole variable domain, filled in from reference TRBV14 and TRBJ1-6, reads EAGVTQFPSHSVIEKGQTVTLRCDPISGHDNLYWYRRVMGKEIKFLLHFVKESKQDESGMPNNRFLAERTGGTYSTLKVQPAELEDSGVYFCASSQRLSPLHFGNGTRLTVT.

The chain couples TRBV7-2 to TRBJ2-1; D gene ambiguous. Trimming left V 1 base short and J 6 bases short, with 10 bases between. Germline CDR1 and CDR2: SGHTA and FQGNSA. CDR3 length: 14 residues. CDR3 nucleotides: TGTGCCAGCAGCTTAGATTCGTCACTCAATGAGCAGTTCTTC. Protein sequence: CASSLDSSLNEQFF.

Many counts were recorded for this clonotype. The V call is TRBV29-1, the J call TRBJ2-5, with D perhaps TRBD1 or TRBD2 (5 bases each). The CDR3 length is 14 residues. Per the germline V gene, CDR1 is SQVTM and CDR2 is ANQGSEA. The ends were cut back, 2 bases at V and 6 bases at J, with 16 bases in the middle. For the CDR3, the DNA is TGCAGCGTTGAAACCCGGGGCGGTAGGAAGACCCAGTACTTC. Translation gives CSVETRGGRKTQYF.

This rearrangement joins TRBV5-1 to TRBJ2-2; the D gene is possibly TRBD2 (5 bases). Germline lookup yields CDR1 SGHRS and CDR2 YFSETQ. The V and J ends lost 4 bases and 0 bases respectively, with 13 bases between them. This CDR3 has 16 residues. CDR3 region: CASSPTGLPNTGELFF. For the CDR3, the DNA is TGCGCCAGCAGCCCCACGGGGTTGCCGAACACCGGGGAGCTGTTTTTT.

This clonotype was seen only a few times. The gene calls are TRBV5-1 and TRBJ2-1, with 15 nucleotides matching TRBD2. This CDR3 is 16 amino acids long. The V gene end was trimmed by 4 bases and the J gene end by 8 bases; junction bases not matched to a gene: 7. Germline V gene lookup returns CDR1 SGHRS and CDR2 YFSETQ. CDR3 nucleotide sequence: TGCGCCAGCAGCCCCCCGCGGACTAGCGGGGGGGATGAGCAGTTCTTC. Translation: CASSPPRTSGGDEQFF.

This clonotype was seen a handful of times. The chain carries TRBV7-2 and TRBJ1-1; the D gene is possibly TRBD1 (5 bases). V shed 1 base and J shed 0 bases, with 12 bases lying between them. There are 16 residues in the CDR3. The germline CDR1 and CDR2 sequences are SGHTA and FQGNSA. CDR3 DNA sequence: TGTGCCAGCAGCTTAGAAGGGACTACTATGAACACTGAAGCTTTCTTT. As protein: CASSLEGTTMNTEAFF.

This clonotype was detected only a few times. The chain carries TRBV4-1 and TRBJ2-3; D remains ambiguous. Trimming took off 4 bases at V and 0 bases at J, with 14 bases between the two ends. This CDR3 has 16 amino acids. The germline CDR1 and CDR2 sequences are MGHRA and YSYEKL. The DNA of the CDR3 is TGCGCCAGCAGCCTGCTCCAGTGGCGGAGCACAGATACGCAGTATTTT. This translates into CASSLLQWRSTDTQYF.

This clonotype came up many times. This chain connects TRBV2 to TRBJ1-5; D gene uncertain. V shed 4 bases and J shed 1 base, with 5 bases lying between them. This CDR3 has 13 amino acids. CDR1 and CDR2 from the germline V gene are SNHLY and FYNNEI. CDR3 bases: TGTGCCAGCAGTGCGGCCAGCAATCAGCCCCAGCATTTT. Its protein product is CASSAASNQPQHF.

A few counts support this clonotype. V usage is TRBV6-2 or TRBV6-3 and J usage is TRBJ2-3, with D perhaps TRBD2 (6 bases). This CDR3 spans 12 amino acids. The germline CDR1 and CDR2 sequences are MNHEY and SVGEGT. Trimming took off 7 bases at V and 4 bases at J, with 9 bases between the two ends. CDR3: CASNRGSDTQYF. CDR3 sequence (DNA): TGTGCCAGCAACCGGGGGTCAGATACGCAGTATTTT.

This clonotype was picked up a small number of times. V gene TRBV20-1 combines with J gene TRBJ2-7; D possibly corresponds to TRBD1 (6 bases). With 3 bases removed from V and 6 bases from J, the gap between germline ends came to 9 bases. The CDR3 is 11 residues long. CDR1 is DFQATT and CDR2 is SNEGSKA in the germline V gene (reference sequence). The CDR3 DNA is TGCAGTGCTAGGCAGGGGATCGAGCAGTACTTC. Amino acid sequence: CSARQGIEQYF.

There are a few counts of this clonotype. The rearrangement uses TRBV6-1 and TRBJ2-5, with 7 bases aligning to TRBD1. The CDR3 runs to 15 residues. CDR1 is MNHNS and CDR2 is SASEGT in the germline V gene. Trimming cost V 6 bases and J 5 bases; bases outside gene matches: 12. This CDR3 is CASSNDRARGETQYF. The CDR3 nucleotides read TGTGCCAGCAGCAACGACAGGGCCCGAGGGGAGACCCAGTACTTC.

This clonotype was observed a few times. The V and J genes are TRBV20-1 and TRBJ1-2, with a tentative D call TRBD1 (5 bases). V dropped 0 bases and J dropped 4 bases, with 15 bases sitting between them. The CDR3 has 15 amino acids. CDR1 and CDR2 (germline): DFQATT, SNEGSKA (reference sequence). The CDR3 here is CSARDSGTVGYGYTF. In DNA, the CDR3 is TGCAGTGCTAGAGATTCAGGGACTGTGGGCTATGGCTACACCTTC.

The CDR3 bases are TGTGCCAGCAGTCGGACGGACGTAAAAAATCAGCCCCAGCATTTT. Translating gives CASSRTDVKNQPQHF. The chain combines TRBV2 with TRBJ1-5; D is unclear. Trimming took off 5 bases at V and 4 bases at J, with 15 bases between the two ends. Germline CDR1 is SNHLY and CDR2 is FYNNEI. This CDR3 contains 15 residues.

This chain links TRBV11-2 with TRBJ1-4, with D uncertain. This CDR3 contains 15 residues. The V and J ends lost 6 bases and 7 bases respectively, with 18 bases between them. The germline V gene has CDR1 SGHAT and CDR2 FQNNGV. Written as DNA, the CDR3 is TGTGCCAGCAGACCAATGGGAGGGAGAGGTGAAAAACTGTTTTTT. Protein product: CASRPMGGRGEKLFF.

The chain uses TRBV7-8 and TRBJ1-6; TRBD1 is a possible D gene (5 bases). The CDR3 is 18 amino acids. Per germline, CDR1 SGHVS and CDR2 FQNEAQ. The V and J ends lost 1 base and 0 bases respectively, with 13 bases between them. CDR3 bases: TGTGCCAGCAGCTTAGAAACAGGCCTAAGCTCCTATAATTCACCCCTCCACTTT. As protein: CASSLETGLSSYNSPLHF.

This clonotype was recorded at least ten times. The chain combines TRBV12-3 or TRBV12-4 with TRBJ2-4, with D hard to call. This CDR3 spans 14 amino acids. V was pared by 3 bases and J by 3 bases, with 9 bases between. The CDR3 nucleotides read TGTGCCAGCAGTTTGGCCCCCCGCAAAAACATTCAGTACTTC. It is translated as CASSLAPRKNIQYF.

This clonotype was observed many times. The gene calls are TRBV7-2 and TRBJ2-7; D remains unclear. The V gene lost 5 bases and the J gene lost 3 bases, with 5 bases spanning the gap. The CDR3 is 11 amino acids. Germline V gene data show CDR1 as SGHTA and CDR2 as FQGNSA. CDR3 region: CASSPGYEQYF. The CDR3 DNA reads as TGTGCCAGCAGCCCAGGCTACGAGCAGTACTTC.